Listed here are 13 T cell receptor beta chains from one sample, sequenced in a study of spatial heterogeneity in lung cancer. General observations from the study: Expanded intratumoral alpha and beta TCR counts tracked tumor mutation counts.

TCRdb reprocessed the 5' RACE reads via MiXCR and lists one record per CDR3 protein. This table has roughly 7,000 distinct CDR3 sequences, about 13% appearing once. These receptors are not linked to any known antigen. Time point in this sample: sample taken at primary tumor resection. Sequences were derived from lung tumor tissue, sampled at surgery. Receptor source: a male donor with early-stage non-small cell lung cancer.

This clonotype was picked up a small number of times. This beta chain is a stray read from a library made for alpha chains; its abundance is not meaningful. This rearrangement joins TRBV7-9 to TRBJ1-1, with D hard to call. This CDR3 has 13 residues. Looked up from germline, CDR1 is SEHNR and CDR2 is FQNEAQ (reference sequence). Trimming stripped 6 bases from V and 1 base from J, with 9 bases between. The CDR3 DNA is TGTGCCAGCAGGTTACCCGAGAACACTGAAGCTTTCTTT. Protein product: CASRLPENTEAFF.

This clonotype is labeled medium-sized. Being off target in a library aimed at alpha chains, this beta chain has a size of little meaning. This sequence joins TRBV6-2 or TRBV6-3 and TRBJ2-2; D gene uncertain. The germline V gene has CDR1 MNHEY and CDR2 SVGEGT. The CDR3 has 15 residues. Deletions cut 5 bases from V and 1 base from J, with 11 bases between. The CDR3 DNA reads TGTGCCAGCAGTCCCGACGGAAGGAACACCGGGGAGCTGTTTTTT. Translating gives CASSPDGRNTGELFF.

By proportion, this clonotype is medium-sized (0.01 to 0.1%). The library was prepared for alpha chains; this beta chain is a stray read, so its frequency means little. The rearrangement links TRBV7-9 to TRBJ1-1; D uncertain. V lost 6 bases, J lost 3 bases, and 8 bases lay in between. The CDR3 is 12 residues long. Germline CDR1 is SEHNR and CDR2 is FQNEAQ (reference sequence). The CDR3 region is CASRQRDTEAFF. The CDR3 bases are TGTGCCAGCAGACAACGGGACACTGAAGCTTTCTTT.

This clonotype was seen a handful of times. This beta chain slipped into a library made for alpha chains as a stray read, so its size is not meaningful. The gene calls are TRBV5-1 and TRBJ2-3, with D hard to call. The CDR3 runs 12 residues. Trimming took 0 bases from V and 5 from J, leaving 4 bases between them. CDR1 and CDR2 from the germline V gene are SGHRS and YFSETQ. The CDR3 is CASSLEGDTQYF. The CDR3 DNA follows: TGCGCCAGCAGCTTGGAGGGAGATACGCAGTATTTT.

Note on this clonotype: This beta chain is a stray read from a library made for alpha chains; its abundance is not meaningful. The gene calls are TRBV27 and TRBJ1-5; D remains unclear. CDR1 and CDR2 from the germline V gene are MNHEY and SMNVEV (reference sequence). V lost 10 bases, J lost 3 bases, and 10 bases lay in between. The CDR3 extends over 12 amino acids. The CDR3 here is CATRAANQPQHF. CDR3 nucleotides: TGTGCCACCCGGGCCGCCAATCAGCCCCAGCATTTT.

This clonotype was counted only a few times. This beta chain was picked up by a library intended for alpha chains and is off target, so its count carries little meaning. This sequence joins TRBV20-1 and TRBJ2-1; D uncertain. The CDR3 runs 15 residues. The V end lost 0 bases, the J end lost 2 bases, and 11 bases lay between the germline ends. Germline assignment: CDR1 DFQATT and CDR2 SNEGSKA (reference sequence). CDR3 residues: CSAREGRTTYNEQFF. CDR3 in DNA: TGCAGTGCTAGAGAAGGAAGAACTACCTACAATGAGCAGTTCTTC.

This clonotype was counted at least ten times. This beta chain turned up in a library designed for alpha chains; as an off-target read, its abundance says little. The V and J genes are TRBV29-1 and TRBJ1-1; TRBD1 matches at 7 bases. V lost 7 bases to trimming and J lost 6 bases; unmatched junction nucleotides: 11. The CDR3 spans 13 residues. Per the germline V gene, CDR1 is SQVTM and CDR2 is ANQGSEA. CDR3 sequence reads: CSGLPLGTAEAFF. In DNA form, the CDR3 reads TGCAGCGGTTTGCCACTTGGGACAGCTGAAGCTTTCTTT.

This clonotype has only a few counts. Because the library targeted alpha chains, this beta chain is an off-target read whose size means little. This chain links TRBV29-1 with TRBJ1-2; D call uncertain. Germline V CDR1 and CDR2: SQVTM, ANQGSEA. Trimming cost V 6 bases and J 2 bases, with 13 bases left between them. The CDR3 is 13 amino acids. The CDR3 nucleotides are TGCAGCGTAGCCGTGCGGTCCAACTATGGCTACACCTTC. This gives the protein CSVAVRSNYGYTF.

Remarks on this clonotype: In a library made to pick up alpha chains, this beta chain is a stray read with a size that means little. The rearrangement joins TRBV7-2 to TRBJ2-3; 8 bases map to TRBD1. The V and J ends lost 2 bases and 4 bases, in that order; junction bases with no gene match: 5. Per the germline V gene, CDR1 is SGHTA and CDR2 is FQGNSA. CDR3 length: 15 residues. The CDR3 loop is CASSLFRTGSDTQYF. The CDR3 DNA sequence: TGTGCCAGCAGCTTATTTAGGACAGGGTCAGATACGCAGTATTTT. Based on the CDR3 plus reference TRBV7-2 and TRBJ2-3, the full variable domain is GAGVSQSPSNKVTEKGKDVELRCDPISGHTALYWYRQSLGQGLEFLIYFQGNSAPDKSGLPSDRFSAERTGGSVSTLTIQRTQQEDSAVYLCASSLFRTGSDTQYFGPGTRLTVL.

With regard to this clonotype: For a library built for alpha chains, this beta chain is a stray read; little rests on its size. V gene TRBV5-1 combines with J gene TRBJ1-1; D possibly corresponds to TRBD1 (5 bases). The CDR3 covers 14 residues. Trimming pared 0 bases from V and 11 bases from J, leaving 17 bases between. CDR1 is SGHRS, CDR2 YFSETQ, per germline. This chain's CDR3 is CASSLGQGVSSAFF. Here the CDR3 DNA reads TGCGCCAGCAGCTTGGGGCAGGGTGTAAGCTCGGCTTTCTTT.

With respect to this clonotype: This beta chain came through as a stray read in a library set up for alpha chains, and its size says little. This rearrangement joins TRBV6-6 to TRBJ2-3; D not resolved. V gave up 2 bases and J gave up 0 bases, with 9 bases separating them. The germline V gene has CDR1 MNHNY and CDR2 SVGAGI (reference sequence). The length of the CDR3 is 15 residues. The CDR3 nucleotides are TGTGCCAGCAGTTACGCCGGGTCTAGCACAGATACGCAGTATTTT. Encoded protein: CASSYAGSSTDTQYF.

This clonotype is categorized as medium-sized (0.01 to 0.1%). The library was designed around alpha chains, so this beta chain is a stray read whose abundance carries little weight. The chain has TRBV12-3 or TRBV12-4 and TRBJ1-1; TRBD1 agrees at 8 bases. The CDR3 is 13 residues long. Trimming took 6 bases from V and 4 from J; bases not matched to a gene: 4. CDR3 sequence: CASRTGEGTEAFF. CDR3 coding DNA: TGTGCCAGCAGGACAGGGGAAGGCACTGAAGCTTTCTTT.

Comment on this clonotype: With the library built for alpha chains, this beta chain is off target and its frequency is not meaningful. The rearrangement links TRBV2 to TRBJ1-1; D is unresolved. Per germline, CDR1 SNHLY and CDR2 FYNNEI. V was cut by 7 bases and J by 3 bases, with 6 bases left in between. This CDR3 region has 11 residues. CDR3 sequence (DNA): TGTGCCAGCATGGTGGACACTGAAGCTTTCTTT. Amino acid sequence: CASMVDTEAFF.